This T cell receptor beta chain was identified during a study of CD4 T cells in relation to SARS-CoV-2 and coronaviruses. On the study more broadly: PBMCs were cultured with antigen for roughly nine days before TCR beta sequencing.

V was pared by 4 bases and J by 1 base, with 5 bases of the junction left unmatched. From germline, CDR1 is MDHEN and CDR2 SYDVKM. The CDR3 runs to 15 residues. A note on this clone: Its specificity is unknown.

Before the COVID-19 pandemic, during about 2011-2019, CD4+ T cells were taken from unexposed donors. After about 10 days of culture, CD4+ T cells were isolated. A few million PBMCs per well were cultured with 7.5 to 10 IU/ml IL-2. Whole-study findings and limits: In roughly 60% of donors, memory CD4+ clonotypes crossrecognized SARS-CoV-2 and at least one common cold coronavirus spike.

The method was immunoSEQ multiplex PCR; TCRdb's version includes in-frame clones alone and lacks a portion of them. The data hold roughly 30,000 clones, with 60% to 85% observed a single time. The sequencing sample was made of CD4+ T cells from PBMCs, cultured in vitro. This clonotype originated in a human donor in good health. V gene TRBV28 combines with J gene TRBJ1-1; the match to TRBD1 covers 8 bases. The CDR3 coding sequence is TGTGCCAGCAGTTCCCCAGGGGGCGGGAACACTGAAGCTTTCTTT. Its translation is CASSSPGGGNTEAFF.